The entry that follows covers one T cell receptor (beta chain) sequence. No antigen is known for it. The junction differs from germline at one of its ends, possibly a read error. The CDR3 has 14 residues. The data derive from a study of T cell repertoires in cytomegalovirus infection. Study-level background: CMV epitopes that were recently identified and HLA-C-restricted were used alongside well-studied HLA-B-restricted ones. Public TCR beta signatures marked donors with CMV infection and the matching HLA.

Study findings and constraints: Summed frequency of public TCR beta families distinguished CMV carriers with the relevant HLA. Clonotype analysis showed dominance of the ex vivo response by HLA-C-restricted CMV-specific TCR beta clonotypes.

MiXCR was run by TCRdb on the reads, yielding one entry per CDR3 protein. The sample includes fewer than 1,000,000 distinct CDR3 sequences, approximately 30% seen only once; the top ten take around an eighth. J is TRBJ2-3 and V is TRBV12-3 or TRBV12-4; D might be TRBD2 (5 bases). Sequenced material: cultured CD8+ T cells from PBMCs, taken from culture after CMV antigen stimulation. This TCR derives from a human donor in good health (CMV status not recorded). Some clones in this sample may be carry-over from other donors' samples. The CDR3 reads CVSILEAAGYTQYF. Here the CDR3 DNA reads TGTGTCAGCATCCTGGAAGCCGCGGGTTATACGCAGTATTTT.